The 27 T cell receptor beta chains listed next were all sequenced from one sample in a study of Ad26.COV2.S vaccination and SARS-CoV-2 variants. The method was immunoSEQ multiplex PCR; TCRdb's version includes in-frame clones alone and lacks a portion of them. The sample carries about 350,000 clones, roughly nine tenths recorded once. The treatment here: over 15 received Ad26.COV2.S at low or high dose, single or two shots; 5 received placebo; per-sample allocation not given. Collection of samples fell on day 63 after the first vaccine or placebo injection. Sample: peripheral blood, taken in a trial of Ad26.COV2.S vaccine versus placebo. The receptors were sampled from a person aged 18-60 years who received the Ad26.COV2.S COVID-19 vaccine or a placebo.

V gene TRBV28 combines with J gene TRBJ1-2; D not certain. Trimming cost V 6 bases and J 2 bases, with 13 bases left between them. CDR3 size: 14 residues. From germline, CDR1 is MDHEN and CDR2 SYDVKM. CDR3 sequence (DNA): TGTGCCAGCAGATACCCGGGATCCAACTATGGCTACACCTTC. It codes for CASRYPGSNYGYTF.

The V gene is TRBV19, the J gene TRBJ1-1, with D unclear. CDR1 and CDR2 (germline): LNHDA, SQIVND (reference sequence). This CDR3 region has 11 residues. The V gene lost 1 base and the J gene lost 10 bases, with 7 bases spanning the gap. The CDR3: CASSIGGRAFF. The CDR3 DNA reads as TGTGCCAGTAGTATAGGAGGGAGAGCTTTCTTT.

The J gene is TRBJ2-7, the V gene TRBV5-1; 9 nucleotides line up with TRBD2. Germline V CDR1 and CDR2: SGHRS, YFSETQ. J gave up 1 base and V 4 bases, and 6 bases lay outside the gene matches. The CDR3 contains 15 residues. The CDR3 loop is CASSRRLAGSYEQYF. The CDR3 DNA sequence: TGCGCCAGCAGCCGGCGGCTAGCGGGATCCTACGAGCAGTACTTC.

This clone was seen a single time. Other DNA sequences from this sample encode an identical CDR3 as well. The gene calls are TRBV7-9 and TRBJ2-7; a weak D match, TRBD1 (6 bases). Germline V gene sequence: CDR1 SEHNR, CDR2 FQNEAQ (reference sequence). CDR3 length: 14 residues. V lost 6 bases to trimming and J lost 0 bases, with 12 bases between them. Here the CDR3 reads CASSLTGSSYEQYF. The CDR3 bases are TGTGCCAGCAGTCTTACAGGGAGCTCCTACGAGCAGTACTTC.

This rearrangement joins TRBV28 to TRBJ1-3; the D gene is possibly TRBD1 (5 bases). CDR1 and CDR2 (germline): MDHEN, SYDVKM. The CDR3 sequence is 16 residues long. V lost 4 bases to trimming and J lost 1 base, with 14 bases between them. This CDR3 reads CASSSAGIASGNTIYF. CDR3 bases: TGTGCCAGCAGTTCCGCAGGGATAGCTTCTGGAAACACCATATATTTT.

The V gene is TRBV5-4, the J gene TRBJ1-2, with D possibly TRBD1 on 6 matching bases. V shed 2 bases and J shed 4 bases, with 18 bases lying between them. Per the germline V gene, CDR1 is SGHNT and CDR2 is YYREEE (reference sequence). The CDR3 runs to 16 residues. The CDR3 DNA sequence: TGTGCCAGCAGCTTACTTTCTAGGGGGGGTTTCTATGGCTACACCTTC. Its translation: CASSLLSRGGFYGYTF.

The chain is built from TRBV3-1 (or the pseudogene TRBV3-2) and TRBJ1-2; tentative D call: TRBD1 (5 bases). CDR3 size: 15 residues. V was clipped by 8 bases and J by 7 bases, with 23 bases between them. Germline V gives CDR1 LGHDT, CDR2 YNNKEL (reference sequence). DNA for the CDR3: TGTGCCAGCTCTACAGGAGGCCCCACGGGAAGTGGCTACACCTTC. The encoded protein is CASSTGGPTGSGYTF.

This chain links TRBV14 with TRBJ2-5; D is perhaps TRBD1 (5 bases). This CDR3 has 13 residues. Germline V CDR1 and CDR2: SGHDN, FVKESK. V dropped 1 base and J dropped 5 bases, with 8 bases sitting between them. The CDR3 nucleotides are TGTGCCAGCAGCCAAGGGACAAGGGAGACCCAGTACTTC. It translates to CASSQGTRETQYF.

The table lists this clone with a count of one. The chain combines TRBV19 with TRBJ1-6; D ambiguous. The CDR3 totals 12 residues. The V gene lost 3 bases and the J gene lost 7 bases, with 4 bases spanning the gap. From germline, CDR1 is LNHDA and CDR2 SQIVND (reference sequence). CDR3 coding DNA: TGTGCCAGTAGTATGGAGAATTCACCCCTCCACTTT. This codes for CASSMENSPLHF.

This rearrangement joins TRBV30 to TRBJ2-7; TRBD2 matches 12 bases. The CDR3 length is 15 residues. Germline loops: CDR1 GTSNPN, CDR2 SVGIG (reference sequence). V trimming: 4 bases; J trimming: 1 base; junction bases outside the gene matches: 5. The CDR3 loop is CAWIPLAGGSYEQYF. The DNA for the CDR3 is TGTGCCTGGATTCCTCTAGCGGGAGGGTCCTACGAGCAGTACTTC.

This clone was recorded only once. J is TRBJ2-7 and V is TRBV19; TRBD1 matches at 10 bases. The ends lost 6 bases at V and 5 bases at J; junction bases unmatched: 7. The CDR3 length is 14 residues. Germline CDR1 is LNHDA and CDR2 is SQIVND (reference sequence). CDR3 nucleotide sequence: TGTGCCAGTAGAAAGAGACAGGGGGCAGACGAGCAGTACTTC. It specifies CASRKRQGADEQYF.

V usage is TRBV5-6 and J usage is TRBJ1-4; D not certain. V was trimmed by 2 bases and J by 13 bases, leaving 12 bases between them. The germline CDR1 and CDR2 sequences are SGHDT and YYEEEE. The CDR3 totals 12 residues. For the CDR3, the DNA is TGTGCCAGCAGCTTTTTGGCAGGTCCACTGTTTTTT. It encodes CASSFLAGPLFF. Full variable domain (missing parts from reference TRBV5-6 and TRBJ1-4): DAGVTQSPTHLIKTRGQQVTLRCSPKSGHDTVSWYQQALGQGPQFIFQYYEEEERQRGNFPDRFSGHQFPNYSSELNVNALLLGDSALYLCASSFLAGPLFFGSGTQLSVL.

About this clone itself: Other DNA sequences within the sample encode an identical CDR3. The J gene is TRBJ2-2, the V gene TRBV6-5, with D hard to call. From germline, CDR1 is MNHEY and CDR2 SVGAGI. Trimming took 2 bases from V and 0 from J, leaving 7 bases between them. There are 15 residues in the CDR3. CDR3 sequence (DNA): TGTGCCAGCAGTTACCGAGTCGCGAACACCGGGGAGCTGTTTTTT. As protein: CASSYRVANTGELFF.

This clone was recorded only once. Here the CDR3 DNA reads TGTGCCAGTAAACTGATCAACAGGAATTCACCCCTCCACTTT. Residues: CASKLINRNSPLHF. The genes are TRBV2 and TRBJ1-6, with a possible D match to TRBD1 (5 bases). Per the germline V gene, CDR1 is SNHLY and CDR2 is FYNNEI. The V gene lost 9 bases and the J gene lost 7 bases, with 16 bases spanning the gap. The CDR3 loop spans 14 amino acids.

The chain is built from TRBV28 and TRBJ1-4, with a tentative D call TRBD1 (5 bases). Germline values: CDR1 MDHEN, CDR2 SYDVKM. The CDR3 spans 14 residues. V was clipped by 5 bases and J by 8 bases, with 15 bases between them. CDR3 sequence reads: CASSPPRAGEKLFF. CDR3 DNA: TGTGCCAGCAGTCCCCCCAGGGCGGGAGAAAAACTGTTTTTT.

The chain uses TRBV19 and TRBJ1-1; 9 bases are a match to TRBD1. After removal of 5 bases from V and 0 bases from J, the junction contained 4 bases not matched to a gene. CDR1 and CDR2 from the germline V gene are LNHDA and SQIVND (reference sequence). The CDR3 contains 15 residues. The CDR3 coding sequence is TGTGCCAGTAGTCCAGGGACAGGGATGAACACTGAAGCTTTCTTT. Protein product: CASSPGTGMNTEAFF. The variable domain in full, with the rest retrieved from reference TRBV19 and TRBJ1-1, is DGGITQSPKYLFRKEGQNVTLSCEQNLNHDAMYWYRQDPGQGLRLIYYSQIVNDFQKGDIAEGYSVSREKKESFPLTVTSAQKNPTAFYLCASSPGTGMNTEAFFGQGTRLTVV.

The rearrangement links TRBV19 to TRBJ2-5, with D maybe TRBD2 (6 bases). Between the trimmed V and J ends, which lost 0 bases and 2 bases, there was a span of 19 bases. CDR3 length equals 18 residues. Germline CDR1 is LNHDA and CDR2 is SQIVND (reference sequence). The chain's CDR3 is CASSIDSGDSLWQETQYF. As DNA, the CDR3 is TGTGCCAGTAGTATAGATTCGGGGGACTCACTGTGGCAAGAGACCCAGTACTTC.

The chain employs TRBV11-1 and TRBJ1-1; D is uncertain. The CDR3 covers 14 residues. Germline V gene lookup returns CDR1 SGHAT and CDR2 FQDESV (reference sequence). Trimming stripped 0 bases from V and 5 bases from J, with 10 bases between. The CDR3 nucleotides read TGTGCCAGCAGCTTAGCCCAACCCGGGACTGAAGCTTTCTTT. Its translation: CASSLAQPGTEAFF.

This chain links TRBV29-1 with TRBJ2-7; unclear D gene. The CDR3 consists of 13 residues. Germline V gene lookup returns CDR1 SQVTM and CDR2 ANQGSEA. V was pared by 6 bases and J by 0 bases, with 12 bases between. CDR3 protein: CSVWTTPSYEQYF. CDR3 nucleotide sequence: TGCAGCGTGTGGACCACGCCCTCCTACGAGCAGTACTTC.

The chain employs TRBV6-6 and TRBJ1-1; D gene uncertain. The V end was cut by 10 bases, the J end by 2 bases, with 11 bases between. This CDR3 region has 12 residues. The germline CDR1 and CDR2 sequences are MNHNY and SVGAGI (reference sequence). CDR3 nucleotide sequence: TGTGCCATCAAAACCCCCAACACTGAAGCTTTCTTT. Protein: CAIKTPNTEAFF.

The sample holds a few counts of this clone. This chain connects TRBV5-1 to TRBJ2-1; D is unclear. Trimming pared 1 base from V and 10 bases from J, leaving 9 bases between. The CDR3 covers 12 residues. Germline V CDR1 and CDR2: SGHRS, YFSETQ. CDR3 amino acids: CASSLINSEQFF. Here the CDR3 DNA reads TGCGCCAGCAGCTTGATAAACAGCGAGCAGTTCTTC.

This chain links TRBV18 with TRBJ1-1; D ambiguous. Per the germline V gene, CDR1 is KGHSH and CDR2 is LQKENI. V was pared by 6 bases and J by 5 bases, with 22 bases between. CDR3 length: 16 residues. CDR3 nucleotide sequence: TGTGCCAGCTCCCTATTCGAGGGAGGGTTTTTAACTGAAGCTTTCTTT. Translating it yields CASSLFEGGFLTEAFF.

The rearrangement joins TRBV20-1 to TRBJ1-4; no clear D gene. CDR3 length: 11 residues. The germline gives CDR1 DFQATT, CDR2 SNEGSKA (reference sequence). V was cut by 3 bases and J by 7 bases, with 6 bases left in between. In DNA, the CDR3 is TGCAGTGCTAGCCAGGCTGAAAAACTGTTTTTT. The encoded protein is CSASQAEKLFF.

This rearrangement joins TRBV5-1 to TRBJ2-5; D gene uncertain. Looked up from germline, CDR1 is SGHRS and CDR2 is YFSETQ. The CDR3 totals 16 residues. Trimming took 0 bases from V and 5 from J, leaving 17 bases between them. The CDR3 coding sequence is TGCGCCAGCAGCTTGGGTCCTGGGAATTTCCAGGAGACCCAGTACTTC. Protein: CASSLGPGNFQETQYF.

The V call is TRBV20-1, the J call TRBJ2-7, with D possibly being TRBD2 (5 bases). V gave up 5 bases and J gave up 9 bases, with 14 bases separating them. This CDR3 region has 11 residues. Germline-derived CDR1 and CDR2 are DFQATT and SNEGSKA (reference sequence). Written as DNA, the CDR3 is TGCAGTGCTTCAAATTTAGCGTGGCAGTACTTC. It codes for CSASNLAWQYF.

The rearrangement links TRBV30 to TRBJ1-2, with TRBD1 matching 12 bases. Germline V CDR1 and CDR2: GTSNPN, SVGIG (reference sequence). The V segment lost 3 bases and the J segment 3 bases; nucleotides outside the gene matches: 5. The CDR3 extends over 15 amino acids. The CDR3 loop reads CAWSPGTGGDYGYTF. The CDR3 nucleotides read TGTGCCTGGAGCCCCGGGACAGGGGGCGACTATGGCTACACCTTC.

This clone was detected once. The chain is built from TRBV7-2 and TRBJ2-7; 9 nucleotides align to TRBD2. J was trimmed by 3 bases and V by 1 base; bases with no gene match: 4. This CDR3 spans 15 amino acids. Germline V gene lookup returns CDR1 SGHTA and CDR2 FQGNSA. The CDR3 nucleotides are TGTGCCAGCAGCTTAGGTAGCGGGGGCGGCTACGAGCAGTACTTC. Its translation is CASSLGSGGGYEQYF.